The clone carrying this T cell receptor (beta chain) has just a few counts. These data come from a study of T-cell memory formation after mild COVID-19. Across the study: The study found TCR clusters largely donor specific.

From the 5' RACE reads, TCRdb called clonotypes with MiXCR, one entry per CDR3 protein. This table has tens of thousands of distinct CDR3 sequences, roughly 6.1% appearing once. The germline V gene has CDR1 SGHAT and CDR2 FQNNGV. The CDR3 length is 13 residues. Losses at the gene ends were 8 bases for V and 6 bases for J; bases not matched to a gene: 5. The source of this sequence is an adult who had mild COVID-19 (a few samples of this study predate the infection). Cell type and time point are not known. The chain has TRBV11-2 and TRBJ2-1; 9 nucleotides line up with TRBD2. The sample consisted of PBMCs or a T cell subset sorted from them (not recorded which). CDR3 protein: CASGTSSFNEQFF. For the CDR3, the DNA is TGTGCCAGCGGGACTAGCTCTTTCAATGAGCAGTTCTTC.